One sample yielded the 32 T cell receptor beta chains listed below, sequenced in a study of blood T cells in healthy people across ages. PCR was performed a second time for roughly 7 to 12 cycles using a sample-barcoded 5' primer and a J-beta primer mix. TCRdb recomputed calls from the 5' RACE reads with MiXCR, one row per CDR3 protein. The table lists 600,000 to 1,000,000 distinct CDR3 sequences, 25% of them singletons, with under 4.5% in the top ten. These same data were also listed under a study on T cells of mothers and their children.

Input material: blood. The source is a boy between 5 and 17 years old in good health.

This clonotype has more than one count but fewer than ten. V usage is TRBV5-1 and J usage is TRBJ2-1; 13 positions agree with TRBD2. Germline values: CDR1 SGHRS, CDR2 YFSETQ. J was trimmed by 7 bases and V by 4 bases; bases with no gene match: 8. The CDR3 contains 16 residues. The CDR3 here is CASSRLGLAGHNEQFF. In nucleotides, the CDR3 is TGCGCCAGCAGCCGCCTGGGACTAGCGGGGCATAATGAGCAGTTCTTC.

This clonotype was picked up a small number of times. The chain is built from TRBV24-1 and TRBJ2-1; D gene ambiguous. This CDR3 contains 12 residues. V was cut by 5 bases and J by 13 bases, with 14 bases left in between. Germline loops: CDR1 KGHDR, CDR2 SFDVKD. The CDR3 loop is CATSGLVPGQFF. CDR3 bases: TGTGCCACCAGTGGCCTCGTTCCTGGACAGTTCTTC.

This clonotype was observed once. This chain uses TRBV29-1 with TRBJ2-5, with 13 bases lining up with TRBD2. With V trimmed by 8 bases and J by 5 bases, 8 bases remained unmatched. This CDR3 has 14 amino acids. CDR1 is SQVTM and CDR2 is ANQGSEA in the germline V gene. CDR3 in amino acids: CSCNGLAGEETQYF. In nucleotides, the CDR3 is TGCAGCTGTAATGGACTAGCGGGAGAGGAGACCCAGTACTTC.

This clonotype was recorded once. CDR3 DNA: TGTGCCAGCAGCGGGGGGCCGAGAGGCTACACCTTC. It yields the protein CASSGGPRGYTF. The rearrangement links TRBV9 to TRBJ1-2; a weak D match, TRBD1 (6 bases). The V gene's germline CDR1 is SGDLS and CDR2 YYNGEE. The CDR3 is 12 residues long. The V and J ends lost 3 bases and 8 bases respectively, with 11 bases between them.

This chain connects TRBV12-3 or TRBV12-4 to TRBJ2-1; 9 nucleotides line up with TRBD1. The CDR3 loop spans 15 amino acids. V lost 8 bases, J lost 6 bases, and 11 bases stayed unmatched. CDR3 coding DNA: TGTGCCAGCGGACGATACCGGGACAGGGTCAATGAGCAGTTCTTC. It encodes CASGRYRDRVNEQFF.

For this clonotype: The germline gene is not matched at one end of the junction; a read error may be the cause. Written as DNA, the CDR3 is TGTGCCGGCAGCGCGACTAGCGGGGGGGCTTACGAGCAGTACTTC. This gives the protein CAGSATSGGAYEQYF. This chain uses TRBV7-2 with TRBJ2-5, with TRBD2 matching 14 bases. The tail of the sequence fits TRBJ2-7 better, so the J call may be wrong. The CDR3 has 15 residues. Germline V gene sequence: CDR1 SGHTA, CDR2 FQGNSA.

This chain joins TRBV5-1 and TRBJ1-1; D is ambiguous. CDR1 SGHRS and CDR2 YFSETQ come from the germline V gene. The length of the CDR3 is 14 residues. V was cut by 2 bases and J by 4 bases, with 12 bases left in between. The CDR3 coding sequence is TGCGCCAGCAGCTTTAACGTGGGGAGCACTGAAGCTTTCTTT. Its translation is CASSFNVGSTEAFF.

The gene calls are TRBV20-1 and TRBJ2-5; TRBD2 might be the D (6 bases). Trimming cost V 0 bases and J 5 bases, with 10 bases left between them. The germline gives CDR1 DFQATT, CDR2 SNEGSKA (reference sequence). This CDR3 has 13 residues. In DNA, the CDR3 is TGCAGTGCTAGAGAGGGGGGTAAGGAGACCCAGTACTTC. Amino acid sequence: CSAREGGKETQYF.

The rearrangement joins TRBV4-2 to TRBJ2-1; no definite D call. The V gene lost 0 bases and the J gene lost 10 bases, with 4 bases spanning the gap. This CDR3 comprises 11 residues. Germline values: CDR1 LGHNA, CDR2 YNFKEQ. This CDR3 reads CASSQEREQFF. In DNA form, the CDR3 reads TGTGCCAGCAGCCAAGAGCGGGAGCAGTTCTTC.

The chain carries TRBV2 and TRBJ2-7, with D tentatively TRBD1 (5 bases). Trimming cost V 6 bases and J 3 bases, with 12 bases left between them. The CDR3 spans 13 residues. Germline V CDR1 and CDR2: SNHLY, FYNNEI. CDR3 protein: CASRVGPYYEQYF. As DNA, the CDR3 is TGTGCCAGCAGGGTGGGGCCTTACTACGAGCAGTACTTC.

The rearrangement links TRBV13 to TRBJ2-5; D possibly corresponds to TRBD1 (6 bases). Looked up from germline, CDR1 is PRHDT and CDR2 is FYEKMQ (reference sequence). V lost 5 bases and J 7 bases, leaving 20 bases between the germline ends. The CDR3 extends over 15 amino acids. The CDR3 coding sequence is TGTGCCAGCAGCCGTCCAGGGGCCCCCGAGAGGACCCAGTACTTC. It translates to CASSRPGAPERTQYF.

V gene TRBV7-2 combines with J gene TRBJ2-5; TRBD1 is a possible D gene (6 bases). Trimming removed 2 bases at V and 4 bases at J, with 8 bases between. This CDR3 spans 13 amino acids. Germline values: CDR1 SGHTA, CDR2 FQGNSA. DNA of the CDR3: TGTGCCAGCAGCTTAAAACAGGGAGAGACCCAGTACTTC. Encoded protein: CASSLKQGETQYF.

The gene calls are TRBV28 and TRBJ1-4; D is ambiguous. This CDR3 has 15 residues. Trimming took 4 bases from V and 8 from J, leaving 17 bases between them. Looked up from germline, CDR1 is MDHEN and CDR2 is SYDVKM. Here the CDR3 DNA reads TGTGCCAGCAGTTCCGCGGGAGGGTGGGAAGAAAAACTGTTTTTT. Its translation: CASSSAGGWEEKLFF.

This clonotype was recorded a few times. V is TRBV5-1 and J is TRBJ2-1, with 14 bases that match TRBD2. V shed 2 bases, J shed 3 bases, and the junction held 4 bases outside the gene matches. Germline V gene sequence: CDR1 SGHRS, CDR2 YFSETQ. The CDR3 runs to 17 residues. The chain's CDR3 is CASSFYGTSGSYNEQFF. The CDR3 region has the DNA TGCGCCAGCAGCTTCTACGGGACTAGCGGGAGCTACAATGAGCAGTTCTTC.

This clonotype occurred a few times. V and J are TRBV10-3 and TRBJ2-5, with 8 bases fitting TRBD2. CDR1 and CDR2 from the germline V gene are ENHRY and SYGVKD. The V segment lost 6 bases and the J segment 2 bases; nucleotides outside the gene matches: 5. The CDR3 has 14 amino acids. The CDR3 spells CAIRDSGEQETQYF. For the CDR3, the DNA is TGTGCCATCAGAGATAGCGGGGAGCAAGAGACCCAGTACTTC.

The chain uses TRBV28 and TRBJ2-1; the D gene is possibly TRBD1 (6 bases). Germline V lookup: CDR1 MDHEN, CDR2 SYDVKM. The CDR3 is 16 residues long. Trimming took 8 bases from V and 4 from J, leaving 21 bases between them. The CDR3 DNA sequence: TGTGCCAGCCATGGACAGTGTCAACCCAGGTACAATGAGCAGTTCTTC. It codes for CASHGQCQPRYNEQFF.

CDR3 sequence (DNA): TGTGCCAGCAGTTTAGGTGAAAGGGGGGGCAGTACCGGGGAGCTGTTTTTT. Translation gives CASSLGERGGSTGELFF. The chain employs TRBV12-3 or TRBV12-4 and TRBJ2-2, with D possibly TRBD2 on 7 matching bases. The CDR3 extends over 17 amino acids. The V end lost 1 base, the J end lost 5 bases, and 17 bases lay between the germline ends.

The genes are TRBV7-9 and TRBJ2-7; 9 nucleotides agree with TRBD2. The CDR3 contains 16 residues. V trimming: 0 bases; J trimming: 4 bases; junction bases outside the gene matches: 7. The V gene's germline CDR1 is SEHNR and CDR2 FQNEAQ (reference sequence). CDR3 loop: CASSLASSGGPYEQYF. The CDR3, as DNA: TGTGCCAGCAGCTTAGCTTCCAGCGGGGGGCCTTACGAGCAGTACTTC.

The chain employs TRBV2 and TRBJ1-4, with a possible D match to TRBD1 (6 bases). The CDR3 length is 16 residues. Germline lookup yields CDR1 SNHLY and CDR2 FYNNEI. Trimming removed 8 bases at V and 1 base at J, with 17 bases between. The CDR3 reads CASREDAGVTNEKLFF. Written as DNA, the CDR3 is TGTGCCAGCCGCGAAGACGCAGGGGTAACTAATGAAAAACTGTTTTTT.

The rearrangement links TRBV20-1 to TRBJ2-1; TRBD2 might be the D (5 bases). Trimming took 3 bases from V and 4 from J, leaving 16 bases between them. Germline V gene sequence: CDR1 DFQATT, CDR2 SNEGSKA (reference sequence). The CDR3 spans 15 residues. Here the CDR3 reads CSARRATRGYNEQFF. CDR3 sequence (DNA): TGCAGTGCTAGGCGAGCAACTAGAGGGTACAATGAGCAGTTCTTC.

The chain recombines TRBV28 with TRBJ1-6, with no clear D. CDR1 MDHEN and CDR2 SYDVKM come from the germline V gene. The CDR3 totals 15 residues. V was trimmed by 3 bases and J by 1 base, leaving 7 bases between them. Here the CDR3 reads CASSFMGSYNSPLHF. DNA of the CDR3: TGTGCCAGCAGTTTTATGGGTTCCTATAATTCACCCCTCCACTTT. The entire variable domain, with the rest obtained from reference TRBV28 and TRBJ1-6, is as follows: DVKVTQSSRYLVKRTGEKVFLECVQDMDHENMFWYRQDPGLGLRLIYFSYDVKMKEKGDIPEGYSVSREKKERFSLILESASTNQTSMYLCASSFMGSYNSPLHFGNGTRLTVT.

This clonotype was seen a few times. The chain links TRBV25-1 to TRBJ2-5, with TRBD2 matching 13 bases. The J call may be mistaken, given a closer DNA end match to TRBJ2-7. Per the germline V gene, CDR1 is MGHDK and CDR2 is SYGVNS. CDR3 length: 16 residues. CDR3 sequence (DNA): TGTGCCAGCAGTGAGACTAGCGGGAGGCATTCCTACGAGCAGTACTTC. This encodes CASSETSGRHSYEQYF.

This chain links TRBV5-1 with TRBJ2-6, with TRBD1 identical over 7 bases. CDR3 length: 17 residues. The germline V gene encodes CDR1 SGHRS and CDR2 YFSETQ. With 5 bases clipped from V and 2 bases from J, the junction kept 10 bases outside the gene matches. The CDR3 spells CASRAAYQGAGANVLTF. DNA for the CDR3: TGCGCCAGCAGGGCCGCATACCAGGGGGCTGGGGCCAACGTCCTGACTTTC.

This clonotype was counted between two and nine times. The chain combines TRBV4-3 with TRBJ2-5, with TRBD1 as a possible D gene (5 bases). The DNA end is a closer match to TRBJ2-7, so the J assignment may be wrong. The length of the CDR3 is 16 residues. Germline V CDR1 and CDR2: LGHNA, YSLEER. The CDR3 reads CASSQVWGQSPSEQYF. In nucleotides, the CDR3 is TGCGCCAGCAGCCAAGTGTGGGGCCAGTCTCCCTCCGAGCAGTACTTC.

This clonotype has a handful of counts. The V and J genes are TRBV21-1 and TRBJ1-4; the DNA was not compared with TRBD1, the D call given in the table. TRBV21-1 is reported as a pseudogene. The CDR3 extends over 18 amino acids. CDR3 coding DNA: TGTGCCAGCAGCCCCGGGGCAGTCTTTCAGGCAACTAATGAAAAACTGTTTTTT. The encoded protein is CASSPGAVFQATNEKLFF.

The V and J genes are TRBV7-3 and TRBJ2-1; 8 bases match TRBD2. V lost 5 bases to trimming and J lost 9 bases; unmatched junction nucleotides: 9. This CDR3 is 14 amino acids long. Germline V gene sequence: CDR1 SGHTA, CDR2 FQGTGA. The CDR3 DNA reads as TGTGCCAGCAGCCCCCAGGGACTAGAGGCTGAGCAGTTCTTC. As protein: CASSPQGLEAEQFF.

This clonotype has just a few counts. The chain links TRBV7-2 to TRBJ1-1, with 8 bases lining up with TRBD1. V lost 2 bases and J lost 1; bases outside the gene matches: 3. This CDR3 is built from 15 residues. In germline, CDR1 is SGHTA, CDR2 FQGNSA. CDR3 in DNA: TGTGCCAGCAGCTTAATCGGGACAGGGAACACTGAAGCTTTCTTT. It is translated as CASSLIGTGNTEAFF.

This clonotype was observed a handful of times. This chain connects TRBV18 to TRBJ1-3; the D gene is possibly TRBD1 (6 bases). V was shortened by 4 bases and J by 2 bases, with 9 bases between the two germline ends. Looked up from germline, CDR1 is KGHSH and CDR2 is LQKENI. CDR3 length: 14 residues. The CDR3 is CASSQDRTGNTIYF. CDR3 in DNA: TGTGCCAGCTCACAGGACAGAACTGGAAACACCATATATTTT. Looking up the rest from reference TRBV18 and TRBJ1-3 gives the full variable domain: NAGVMQNPRHLVRRRGQEARLRCSPMKGHSHVYWYRQLPEEGLKFMVYLQKENIIDESGMPKERFSAEFPKEGPSILRIQQVVRGDSAAYFCASSQDRTGNTIYFGEGSWLTVV.

Comments on this clonotype: The germline gene is not matched at one end of the junction; a read error may be the cause. The genes are TRBV7-2 and TRBJ1-1; D is undetermined. Per germline, CDR1 SGHTA and CDR2 FQGNSA. The CDR3 has 13 residues. The CDR3 bases are TGTGCCAGCAGCTTAGTAGCGGGAACTGGAGCTTTCTTT. Translation gives CASSLVAGTGAFF.

This clonotype was counted between two and nine times. V is TRBV7-2 and J is TRBJ1-4, with 9 bases that match TRBD1. With V trimmed by 4 bases and J by 7 bases, 7 bases remained unmatched. Germline V lookup: CDR1 SGHTA, CDR2 FQGNSA. There are 15 residues in the CDR3. For the CDR3, the DNA is TGTGCCAGCAGCTCAGACAGGGGGAAAGGTGAAAAACTGTTTTTT. As protein: CASSSDRGKGEKLFF.

CDR3 DNA: TGTGCCAGCAGTTTAGGTCCCCAGGGAACTAATGAAAAACTGTTTTTT. It codes for CASSLGPQGTNEKLFF. The V and J genes are TRBV28 and TRBJ1-4; TRBD1 might be the D (5 bases). CDR3 length: 16 amino acids. V was shortened by 2 bases and J by 1 base, with 11 bases between the two germline ends. In germline, CDR1 is MDHEN, CDR2 SYDVKM. The full variable domain, in which reference TRBV28 and TRBJ1-4 provide the parts outside the CDR3, is DVKVTQSSRYLVKRTGEKVFLECVQDMDHENMFWYRQDPGLGLRLIYFSYDVKMKEKGDIPEGYSVSREKKERFSLILESASTNQTSMYLCASSLGPQGTNEKLFFGSGTQLSVL.

The chain links TRBV12-3 or TRBV12-4 to TRBJ2-3; TRBD1 is a possible D gene (6 bases). V lost 3 bases, J lost 3 bases, and 13 bases lay in between. The length of the CDR3 is 15 residues. The CDR3 region is CASSLTWQGTDTQYF. As DNA, the CDR3 is TGTGCCAGCAGTTTGACCTGGCAGGGGACAGATACGCAGTATTTT.